This T cell receptor (beta chain) came from a study of tumor and adjacent non-tumor tissue in lung cancer (dated by TCRdb to the late 2010s). Notes on the research overall: The cohort included eleven to twelve adenocarcinoma, a couple of squamous cell carcinoma and 1 small cell lung cancer patients. Among the roughly 15 patients, ages ranged from roughly 31 to 85 years, about 10 were men and 5 were women, and disease was TNM stage I to III. Sequencing produced more than 100,000,000 productive TCRbeta reads in total, an average of approximately 4.5 million reads per sample. The study compared bulk TCRbeta repertoires from lung tumor tissue and matched distant non-tumor lung tissue of some 14 lung cancer patients. A few dozen paired specimens, one tumor and one normal lung sample per patient, were profiled by TCRbeta CDR3 sequencing. What the study reported, not specific to this receptor: The methods do not name the sequencing platform or mention unique molecular identifiers. With only about 16 patients in the cohort, the authors noted that larger samples and more detailed clinical data are needed. Significantly higher TCR diversity (inverse Simpson) was observed in tumor tissue than in normal lung tissue (approximately 430 vs 150, P = 0.0075, Mann-Whitney U test). Significantly higher TCR diversity was found in younger patients, and higher tumor TCR diversity was associated with shorter overall and disease-free survival. Because peripheral blood was not sequenced, blood TCRbeta repertoires in the lung cancer patients of the study were not examined. The top 100 clones made up a significantly larger cumulative share of the repertoire in normal lung than in tumor tissue.

The CDR3 starts with the cysteine, ends with the phenylalanine, and has 13 residues. Only CDR3 DNA is held: 39 bases, read in frame from base 1. As encoded in the germline V gene, CDR1 is MNHEY while CDR2 is SVGAGI. Preparation of the library involved multiplex PCR. The instrument given in TCRdb is Illumina HiSeq 2500. TCRbeta libraries were constructed through three rounds of nested PCR with primers (Table S4) according to protocols adapted from ARM-PCR. PCR products of 200-500 bp were gel-excised and purified with the QIAquick gel extraction kit before sequencing. In the source study's methods: Reads were cleaned with Trimmomatic, merged with FLASH into complete CDR3 sequences, and assigned to V(D)J germline segments with MiTCR. Clonal diversity was computed as the inverse Simpson's index with VDJtools. In-frame sequences without a premature stop codon were defined as productive reads. TCRdb ran its own pipeline on the public reads, namely fastp trimming at Q25 and MiXCR clone calling, and kept in-frame beta chains. Entries that share a CDR3 protein sequence are merged under the most common genes and DNA. The V and J calls were not made by the authors but by TCRdb's processing. Present in this sample are just over 200,000 distinct CDR3 sequences, 60% to 85% of which were seen just once. Under 30% of the sample is taken by the ten largest.

Bulk unsorted tissue served as the source for RNA extraction, and RNA quality was assessed using a NanoDrop ND-1000 and an Agilent 2100. Newly diagnosed lung cancer patients without prior chemotherapy who had been admitted for thoracic surgery in China between August and November 2014 were enrolled as donors. Patients who had received previous radiotherapy or chemotherapy, or who had another concurrent cancer, were excluded from the study. Surgical tissue pieces of 1-2 cm3 were preserved in RNAlater solution and stored at -80 °C until use. Comments on this clonotype: The antigen it recognizes is unknown. At one boundary the junction diverges from the germline segment, which might be a read error.

The sequence is built from TRBV6-5 and TRBJ1-2, with no confidently assigned D gene. This receptor was obtained from a man in his 60s with non-small cell lung cancer. Sequencing input: lung tumor tissue. The DNA reads as follows: TGTGCCAGCAGTTCCAACCCCCCTTATGGCTACACGTTC. It translates as CASSSNPPYGYTF.